These T cell receptor beta chains were read from a single sample in a study of blood T cell repertoires in COVID-19. Generated by immunoSEQ multiplex PCR, the TCRdb table keeps only in-frame clones and is missing some. Of 300,000 to 400,000 clones in the sample, 85% to 90% are singletons; the top ten hold 1.2%. The sequencing input was PBMCs or T cells enriched from blood (not recorded which). These receptors were taken from a woman between 18 and 30 years old who had recovered from COVID-19. Both conserved end residues are part of each CDR3. Each record gives: J gene, V gene, D gene, clone size, CDR3 protein, CDR3 DNA. D genes are given only for firm matches. Only some rows state a clone size, as once, few, many or a class for expanded clones.

>TRBJ1-2|TRBV19|TRBD1|.
CASSYALLTGGDGYTF
TGTGCCAGTAGTTACGCGCTACTGACAGGGGGCGATGGCTACACCTTC
>TRBJ1-5|TRBV28|TRBD1|.
CASSLDRGFQLGNQPQHF
TGTGCCAGCAGTCTGGACAGGGGGTTTCAGTTAGGCAATCAGCCCCAGCATTTT
>TRBJ2-1|TRBV2|TRBD2|.
CASRETSGEYNEQFF
TGTGCCAGCAGGGAGACTAGCGGGGAGTACAATGAGCAGTTCTTC
>TRBJ2-7|TRBV5-1|.|once
CASSSGVSTYEQYF
TGCGCCAGCAGCTCGGGGGTTTCGACCTACGAGCAGTACTTC
>TRBJ1-5|TRBV19|.|.
CASSIRVNQPQHF
TGTGCCAGTAGTATCAGGGTCAATCAGCCCCAGCATTTT
>TRBJ1-5|TRBV19|.|.
CASRGSTDSNQPQHF
TGTGCCAGTAGGGGGAGCACAGATAGCAATCAGCCCCAGCATTTT
>TRBJ2-3|TRBV28|TRBD2|.
CASSPLAGSTDTQYF
TGTGCCAGCAGTCCGTTAGCGGGGAGCACAGATACGCAGTATTTT
>TRBJ1-5|TRBV9|.|.
CASSVGESTGSSQHF
TGTGCCAGCAGCGTAGGCGAGTCAACGGGGTCCTCCCAGCATTTT
>TRBJ2-7|TRBV2|TRBD1|.
CASRGQGSFSYEQYF
TGTGCCAGCAGGGGACAGGGCTCCTTTTCCTACGAGCAGTACTTC
>TRBJ1-5|TRBV18|TRBD1|.
CASSGQDFNQPQHF
TGTGCCAGCTCAGGACAGGATTTCAATCAGCCCCAGCATTTT
>TRBJ1-2|TRBV12-5|TRBD1|.
CASGPGQGLYGYTF
TGTGCTAGTGGTCCGGGACAGGGTCTCTATGGCTACACCTTC
>TRBJ1-1|TRBV7-8|.|.
CASSRREEAFF
TGTGCCAGCAGCCGCCGGGAGGAAGCTTTCTTT
>TRBJ1-4|TRBV4-1|.|.
CASSLAGGEKLFF
TGCGCCAGCAGCCTTGCGGGGGGTGAAAAACTGTTTTTT
>TRBJ2-3|TRBV27|TRBD1|.
CASSTTDRGYRTDTQYF
TGTGCCAGCAGTACAACGGACAGGGGGTATCGGACAGATACGCAGTATTTT
>TRBJ1-3|TRBV5-6|.|.
CASSLPGQFSGNTIYF
TGTGCCAGCAGCTTGCCTGGACAGTTCTCTGGAAACACCATATATTTT
>TRBJ1-1|TRBV3-1/TRBV3-2|.|.
CASSQEPSPTEAFF
TGTGCCAGCAGCCAAGAACCCAGTCCCACTGAAGCTTTCTTT
>TRBJ2-1|TRBV6-5|.|.
CASSYGRTGHYNEQFF
TGTGCCAGCAGTTACGGGAGGACAGGTCACTACAATGAGCAGTTCTTC
>TRBJ2-1|TRBV12-5|.|.
CASGLGQGPYNEQFF
TGTGCTAGTGGTTTGGGGCAGGGCCCCTACAATGAGCAGTTCTTC
>TRBJ1-1|TRBV7-9|.|.
CASSLGPSNTEAFF
TGTGCCAGCAGCTTAGGGCCCTCGAACACTGAAGCTTTCTTT
>TRBJ1-5|TRBV4-3|.|.
CASSWTAGDPQHF
TGCGCCAGCAGCTGGACAGCCGGTGACCCCCAGCATTTT
>TRBJ2-7|TRBV5-1|.|.
CASSFSNPYEQYF
TGCGCCAGCAGCTTCAGTAACCCCTACGAGCAGTACTTC
>TRBJ2-7|TRBV27|TRBD1|.
CASLKSGTGVEQYF
TGTGCCAGCCTGAAATCCGGGACAGGGGTTGAGCAGTACTTC
>TRBJ2-7|TRBV19|TRBD2|.
CASSRGLAGSYEQYF
TGTGCCAGTAGTAGAGGACTAGCGGGGAGTTACGAGCAGTACTTC
>TRBJ2-7|TRBV19|TRBD1|once
CASSPLDRAYEQYF
TGTGCCAGTAGTCCCCTGGACAGGGCCTACGAGCAGTACTTC
>TRBJ2-1|TRBV6-5|.|.
CASSYSGYNEQFF
TGTGCCAGCAGTTACTCCGGCTACAATGAGCAGTTCTTC
>TRBJ1-2|TRBV9|TRBD1|.
CASSPEQGKLDGYTF
TGTGCCAGCAGCCCAGAACAGGGGAAGCTTGATGGCTACACCTTC
>TRBJ2-1|TRBV6-4|TRBD2|.
CASSDSRVGLAGGPHEQFF
TGTGCCAGCAGTGACTCGAGGGTCGGGCTAGCGGGGGGGCCCCATGAGCAGTTCTTC
>TRBJ1-2|TRBV5-4|.|.
CASSPQTPGAPYTF
TGTGCCAGCAGCCCCCAAACCCCAGGGGCCCCCTACACCTTC
>TRBJ2-7|TRBV24-1|.|.
CATSDPDRPPGEQYF
TGTGCCACCAGTGACCCTGATAGACCACCGGGCGAGCAGTACTTC
>TRBJ1-2|TRBV7-9|TRBD1|.
CASSSSGQGTNYGYTF
TGTGCCAGCAGCTCCTCGGGACAGGGGACTAACTATGGCTACACCTTC
>TRBJ1-2|TRBV3-1/TRBV3-2|TRBD1|.
CASSQGQAGYTF
TGTGCCAGCAGCCAGGGACAGGCTGGCTACACCTTC
>TRBJ2-1|TRBV6-5|TRBD1|.
CASSYFRGQGHEQFF
TGTGCCAGCAGTTACTTCAGAGGACAGGGACATGAGCAGTTCTTC
>TRBJ2-2|TRBV7-9|.|.
CASSLVIIAGELFF
TGTGCCAGCAGCTTGGTAATTATAGCCGGGGAGCTGTTTTTT
>TRBJ1-1|TRBV29-1|TRBD1|.
CSAGRQGGTEAFF
TGCAGCGCCGGAAGACAGGGTGGCACTGAAGCTTTCTTT
>TRBJ2-7|TRBV7-8|.|.
CASSYGFGVGARRYEQYF
TGTGCCAGCAGCTATGGGTTTGGGGTAGGGGCTCGGCGATACGAGCAGTACTTC
>TRBJ1-2|TRBV5-8|TRBD1|.
CASSLDRANGYTF
TGTGCCAGCAGCCTGGACAGGGCAAATGGCTACACCTTC
>TRBJ2-3|TRBV9|TRBD1|.
CASSVDNRGSGDTQYF
TGTGCCAGCAGCGTAGACAACAGGGGGAGTGGAGATACGCAGTATTTT
>TRBJ2-1|TRBV28|.|.
CASSYPQGTSYNEQFF
TGTGCCAGCAGTTACCCCCAGGGTACGTCCTACAATGAGCAGTTCTTC
>TRBJ1-1|TRBV3-1/TRBV3-2|.|.
CASSLLERDEAFF
TGTGCCAGCAGCCTACTAGAGAGGGATGAAGCTTTCTTT
>TRBJ2-1|TRBV7-3|TRBD2|.
CASQAAGGLSDEQFF
TGTGCCAGCCAAGCAGCGGGGGGCCTGAGCGATGAGCAGTTCTTC
>TRBJ1-2|TRBV9|.|.
CASSPGRANYGYTF
TGTGCCAGCAGTCCGGGGAGGGCAAACTATGGCTACACCTTC
>TRBJ2-2|TRBV21-1|.|.
CASSRDRDLPGELFF
TGTGCCAGCAGCCGGGACAGGGATCTACCCGGGGAGCTGTTTTTT
>TRBJ1-6|TRBV9|.|.
CASSADRGVQDNSPLHF
TGTGCCAGCAGCGCAGACCGGGGGGTACAGGATAATTCACCCCTCCACTTT
>TRBJ2-5|TRBV29-1|TRBD2|.
CSVRRGGRETQYF
TGCAGCGTTAGGCGGGGGGGCCGGGAGACCCAGTACTTC
>TRBJ2-1|TRBV2|TRBD2|.
CASSGGFYNEQFF
TGTGCGAGCAGCGGGGGGTTCTACAATGAGCAGTTCTTC